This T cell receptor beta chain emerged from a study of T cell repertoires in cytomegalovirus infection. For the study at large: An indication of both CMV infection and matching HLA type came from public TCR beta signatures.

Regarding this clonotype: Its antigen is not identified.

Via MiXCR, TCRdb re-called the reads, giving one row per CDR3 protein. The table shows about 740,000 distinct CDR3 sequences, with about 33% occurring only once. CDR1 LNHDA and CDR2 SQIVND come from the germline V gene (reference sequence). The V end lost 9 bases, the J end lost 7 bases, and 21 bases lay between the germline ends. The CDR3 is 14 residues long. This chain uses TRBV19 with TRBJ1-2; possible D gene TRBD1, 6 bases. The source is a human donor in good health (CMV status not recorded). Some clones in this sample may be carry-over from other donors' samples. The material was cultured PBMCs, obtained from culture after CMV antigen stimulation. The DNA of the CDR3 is TGTGCCAGCCACACCGGGACAAAGGTCGGTGGCTACACCTTC. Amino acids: CASHTGTKVGGYTF.